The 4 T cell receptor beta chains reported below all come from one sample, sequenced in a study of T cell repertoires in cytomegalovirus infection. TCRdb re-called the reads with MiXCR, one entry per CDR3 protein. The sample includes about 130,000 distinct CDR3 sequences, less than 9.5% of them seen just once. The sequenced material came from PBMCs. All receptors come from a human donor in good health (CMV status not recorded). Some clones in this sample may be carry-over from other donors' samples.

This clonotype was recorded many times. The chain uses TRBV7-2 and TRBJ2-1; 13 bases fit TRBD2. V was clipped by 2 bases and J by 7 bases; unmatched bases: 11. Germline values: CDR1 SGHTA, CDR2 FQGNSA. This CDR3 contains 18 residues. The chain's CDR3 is CASSLLGTSGTFRNEQFF. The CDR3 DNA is TGTGCCAGCAGCTTACTCGGGACTAGCGGGACTTTTAGAAATGAGCAGTTCTTC.

The CDR3 nucleotides read TGTGCCAGCAGTTACGGGCAGTGGGGCTACGAGCAGTACTTC. Translated, it gives CASSYGQWGYEQYF. This chain joins TRBV6-5 and TRBJ2-7; D is undetermined. Germline assignment: CDR1 MNHEY and CDR2 SVGAGI. This CDR3 region has 14 residues. V was cut by 2 bases and J by 3 bases, with 11 bases left in between.

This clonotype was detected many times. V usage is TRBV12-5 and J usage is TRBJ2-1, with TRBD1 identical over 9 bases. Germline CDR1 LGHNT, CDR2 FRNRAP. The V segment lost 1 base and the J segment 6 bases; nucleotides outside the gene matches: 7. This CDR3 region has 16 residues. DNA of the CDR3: TGTGCTAGTGGTTTGGCATCGGGACAGGGAGCCAATGAGCAGTTCTTC. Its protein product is CASGLASGQGANEQFF.

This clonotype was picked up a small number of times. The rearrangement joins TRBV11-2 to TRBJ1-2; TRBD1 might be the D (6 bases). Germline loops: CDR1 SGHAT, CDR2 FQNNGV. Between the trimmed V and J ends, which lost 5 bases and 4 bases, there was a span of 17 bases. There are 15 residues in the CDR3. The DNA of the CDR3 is TGTGCCAGCAGCGCCCCCGGGACACTCACCTATGGCTACACCTTC. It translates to CASSAPGTLTYGYTF.